This T cell receptor (beta chain) was recorded in a study of blood T cell repertoires in COVID-19. Across the whole study: The United States, Italy and Spain were the sources of the acute and convalescent COVID-19 samples. The cDNA or gDNA used as material had been derived from T cells, B-cell-depleted T cells, or PBMCs.

CDR3 length equals 13 residues. CDR1 and CDR2 from the germline V gene are SGHRS and YFSETQ. The V end was cut by 0 bases, the J end by 6 bases, with 9 bases between. How the authors handled the data: The authors estimated nucleated cell counts from reference gene primer amplification. Here immunoSEQ multiplex PCR was the method, and the copy in TCRdb shows in-frame clones only, minus some. From that table come the V and J calls and clone size; the DNA was used to work out D and trimming. The sample lists a few hundred thousand clones; 80% to 90% were seen once. V usage is TRBV5-1 and J usage is TRBJ1-2, with a tentative D call TRBD1 (6 bases). This receptor was identified in a woman between 45 and 65 years old with acute or convalescent COVID-19. Sample: peripheral blood. CDR3 DNA: TGCGCCAGCAGCTTGGCGGGGGGCGATGGCTACACCTTC. Its protein product is CASSLAGGDGYTF.